This T cell receptor (beta chain) was retrieved from a study of shared clonotypes between healthy human individuals. TCRdb's copy holds only in-frame clones and misses some; the assay was immunoSEQ multiplex PCR. The table includes over 2 million clones, about 95% detected once. The naive CD8 fraction comprised CD45RO-negative cells positively selected for CCR7 and excluded terminally differentiated effector memory CD45RA+ cells. Trimming at V came to 4 bases and at J to 7 bases, leaving 6 bases not matched to a gene. Looked up from germline, CDR1 is MNHEY and CDR2 is SMNVEV (reference sequence). The CDR3 contains 14 residues.

The chain carries TRBV27 and TRBJ1-1; TRBD1 agrees at 10 bases. The sequence came from a man between 18 and 29 years old in good health. Specimen: naive CD8+ T cells sorted from blood. This CDR3 is CASSSGQGGIEAFF. The DNA for the CDR3 is TGTGCCAGCAGTTCTGGACAGGGGGGGATTGAAGCTTTCTTT.